This T cell receptor delta chain was obtained from a study of gamma-delta chains in newborns, infants, children. Across the whole study: Polyclonal expansion of innate γδ T cells after birth follows microbial exposure.

TCRdb reanalysed the reads via CATT. This sample carries some 4,900 delta-chain clones, about 5% of them seen once, and the ten largest clones take around 6.4%. For this clone: This likely stems from a read error, as it lies one base from a far larger clone.

This CDR3 has 21 amino acids. Germline V gene lookup returns CDR1 GEAIGNYY and CDR2 EKD. V usage is TRDV2 and J usage is TRDJ3; 12 nucleotides match TRDD3. Here the J gene was assigned by germline matching of the DNA, as TCRdb has none. The receptor comes from a child who was a newborn, infant or young child, either healthy, febrile or measles-vaccinated (not recorded which). Sequences were obtained from blood. In nucleotides, the CDR3 is TGTGCCTGTGACACGGCCACTGGGGGATACCAACCCGCCTGGGACACACGACAGATGTTTTTC. Translated: CACDTATGGYQPAWDTRQMFF.